This passage covers 28 T cell receptor beta chains from one sample sequenced in a study of shared clonotypes between healthy human individuals. Only in-frame clones appear in the TCRdb table, and some are missing; sequencing was by immunoSEQ multiplex PCR. The repertoire consists of 1,400,000 or so clones, with about 98.5% occurring once and the leading ten covering approximately 0.4%. The source material was naive CD4+ T cells sorted from blood. The subset is: CD45RA+ positively selected. The receptors derive from a man aged 25 to 40 in good health.

The rearrangement joins TRBV5-6 to TRBJ1-3; 7 bases align to TRBD1. Germline CDR1 and CDR2: SGHDT and YYEEEE. The V gene end was trimmed by 5 bases and the J gene end by 4 bases; junction bases not matched to a gene: 6. This CDR3 is 14 amino acids long. CDR3 bases: TGTGCCAGCAGGTTGACAGGGACCGGAAACACCATATATTTT. Translated, it gives CASRLTGTGNTIYF.

The chain carries TRBV28 and TRBJ2-2; tentatively, D is TRBD1 (5 bases). Germline CDR1 is MDHEN and CDR2 is SYDVKM. The CDR3 spans 15 residues. The germline V and J ends were trimmed by 3 bases and 2 bases, with 10 bases remaining between them. The CDR3 is CASSLETANTGELFF. The CDR3 nucleotides are TGTGCCAGCAGTTTGGAGACAGCCAACACCGGGGAGCTGTTTTTT. The full variable domain, with the rest looked up from reference TRBV28 and TRBJ2-2, is DVKVTQSSRYLVKRTGEKVFLECVQDMDHENMFWYRQDPGLGLRLIYFSYDVKMKEKGDIPEGYSVSREKKERFSLILESASTNQTSMYLCASSLETANTGELFFGEGSRLTVL.

This chain connects TRBV28 to TRBJ2-7; no firm D call. Trimming left V 5 bases short and J 5 bases short, with 13 bases between. Germline loops: CDR1 MDHEN, CDR2 SYDVKM. The CDR3 is made up of 13 amino acids. The CDR3 loop reads CASSPPSRHEQYF. CDR3 DNA: TGTGCCAGCAGTCCCCCCAGCCGCCACGAGCAGTACTTC.

This clone was counted a single time. V gene TRBV29-1 combines with J gene TRBJ2-1; D ambiguous. The CDR3 loop spans 14 amino acids. In germline, CDR1 is SQVTM, CDR2 ANQGSEA. Between the trimmed V and J ends, which lost 4 bases and 0 bases, there was a span of 10 bases. CDR3 protein: CSVAFLISYNEQFF. The DNA of the CDR3 is TGCAGCGTTGCATTCTTGATCTCCTACAATGAGCAGTTCTTC.

J is TRBJ2-5 and V is TRBV4-3, with a weak D call TRBD1 (5 bases). The CDR3 spans 17 residues. Looked up from germline, CDR1 is LGHNA and CDR2 is YSLEER. Trimming took 0 bases from V and 2 from J, leaving 16 bases between them. The DNA of the CDR3 is TGCGCCAGCAGCCAAGATCTGCAGGGCAGTTTTCAAGAGACCCAGTACTTC. Translated: CASSQDLQGSFQETQYF.

The genes are TRBV5-1 and TRBJ1-2; 12 bases agree with TRBD1. J was trimmed by 6 bases and V by 5 bases; bases with no gene match: 8. Germline loops: CDR1 SGHRS, CDR2 YFSETQ. The CDR3 runs to 15 residues. Here the CDR3 DNA reads TGCGCCAGCAGTGAAGGGACAGGGGGCAACGATGGCTACACCTTC. Protein sequence: CASSEGTGGNDGYTF.

Here the CDR3 DNA reads TGTGCCAGCAGTGAACGGGGTGTGGCTCAGCCCCAGCATTTT. As protein: CASSERGVAQPQHF. The rearrangement joins TRBV6-1 to TRBJ1-5, with D hard to call. Germline-derived CDR1 and CDR2 are MNHNS and SASEGT. V lost 2 bases, J lost 6 bases, and 11 bases lay in between. CDR3 length: 14 residues.

This clone appeared once. This rearrangement joins TRBV27 to TRBJ2-7; 10 nucleotides match TRBD2. Germline lookup yields CDR1 MNHEY and CDR2 SMNVEV (reference sequence). V was clipped by 0 bases and J by 7 bases; unmatched bases: 6. CDR3 length: 15 amino acids. The CDR3 sequence is CASSLSPSGSLEQYF. The CDR3 DNA reads TGTGCCAGCAGTTTATCTCCTAGCGGGAGCTTGGAGCAGTACTTC.

J is TRBJ1-2 and V is TRBV6-6; possible D gene TRBD1, 5 bases. From germline, CDR1 is MNHNY and CDR2 SVGAGI (reference sequence). Trimming removed 4 bases from V and 7 bases from J, with 16 bases in between. The CDR3 spans 14 residues. Written as DNA, the CDR3 is TGTGCCAGCAGTTTAGCGACAGTCCGGGCTGGCTACACCTTC. It specifies CASSLATVRAGYTF.

The V and J genes are TRBV27 and TRBJ1-5, with TRBD1 identical over 9 bases. After removal of 2 bases from V and 3 bases from J, the junction contained 11 bases not matched to a gene. Germline V gene lookup returns CDR1 MNHEY and CDR2 SMNVEV (reference sequence). The CDR3 sequence is 18 residues long. CDR3 in DNA: TGTGCCAGCAGTTTACTTAAGTTGGGACAGGGCATCAATCAGCCCCAGCATTTT. Protein: CASSLLKLGQGINQPQHF.

The rearrangement uses TRBV6-6 and TRBJ1-5, with D maybe TRBD1 (5 bases). V gave up 8 bases and J gave up 0 bases, with 8 bases separating them. The CDR3 contains 13 residues. Germline-derived CDR1 and CDR2 are MNHNY and SVGAGI (reference sequence). As DNA, the CDR3 is TGTGCCAGCGGGCAGGGTAGCAATCAGCCCCAGCATTTT. Encoded protein: CASGQGSNQPQHF.

V is TRBV9 and J is TRBJ2-5; 9 bases are shared with TRBD2. The J segment lost 4 bases and the V segment lost 3 bases, leaving 7 bases of the junction unmatched. Germline V gene sequence: CDR1 SGDLS, CDR2 YYNGEE. There are 15 residues in the CDR3. DNA for the CDR3: TGTGCCAGCAGCGCATACTTAGCGGGAGTAGAGACCCAGTACTTC. Protein: CASSAYLAGVETQYF.

This clone has a handful of counts. The chain links TRBV2 to TRBJ1-1; 8 nucleotides line up with TRBD1. Looked up from germline, CDR1 is SNHLY and CDR2 is FYNNEI. V was pared by 6 bases and J by 7 bases, with 10 bases of the junction left unmatched. The length of the CDR3 is 14 residues. The CDR3 here is CASSSTGASGEAFF. CDR3 sequence (DNA): TGTGCCAGCAGCTCGACAGGGGCCTCGGGTGAAGCTTTCTTT.

The rearrangement joins TRBV4-3 to TRBJ2-1, with D possibly being TRBD1 or TRBD2 (5 bases each). V was trimmed by 0 bases and J by 6 bases, leaving 9 bases between them. Germline V gene lookup returns CDR1 LGHNA and CDR2 YSLEER. The CDR3 is 14 amino acids. The CDR3 region is CASSQERGSNEQFF. The CDR3 DNA is TGCGCCAGCAGCCAAGAGAGGGGCTCCAATGAGCAGTTCTTC.

The chain employs TRBV28 and TRBJ1-2; D gene uncertain. The V end lost 9 bases, the J end lost 0 bases, and 11 bases lay between the germline ends. Germline V gene lookup returns CDR1 MDHEN and CDR2 SYDVKM. The CDR3 length is 13 residues. CDR3 coding DNA: TGTGCCAGTATACATAAATCTAACTATGGCTACACCTTC. Translated: CASIHKSNYGYTF.

The chain recombines TRBV9 with TRBJ2-1, with 16 nucleotides matching TRBD2. This CDR3 is 19 amino acids long. The germline CDR1 and CDR2 sequences are SGDLS and YYNGEE. With 1 base clipped from V and 8 bases from J, the junction kept 12 bases outside the gene matches. CDR3 nucleotides: TGTGCCAGCAGCGTAATACCCGGGACTAGCGGGAGGGGTAAGCATGAGCAGTTCTTC. It is translated as CASSVIPGTSGRGKHEQFF.

The rearrangement joins TRBV27 to TRBJ1-1; D not resolved. Trimming shortened V by 1 base and J by 8 bases, and 11 bases separated the two germline ends. The CDR3 runs to 13 residues. From germline, CDR1 is MNHEY and CDR2 SMNVEV (reference sequence). In DNA, the CDR3 is TGTGCCAGCAGTTTATACACCCGACCAGAAGCTTTCTTT. It yields the protein CASSLYTRPEAFF.

J is TRBJ1-4 and V is TRBV28; weak D call: TRBD1 (5 bases). V lost 5 bases and J 3 bases, leaving 10 bases between the germline ends. Germline lookup yields CDR1 MDHEN and CDR2 SYDVKM. The CDR3 covers 14 residues. The CDR3 spells CASSGGLANEKLFF. The CDR3 DNA reads TGTGCCAGCAGTGGGGGATTAGCTAATGAAAAACTGTTTTTT. Together with reference TRBV28 and TRBJ1-4, the CDR3 gives the full variable domain: DVKVTQSSRYLVKRTGEKVFLECVQDMDHENMFWYRQDPGLGLRLIYFSYDVKMKEKGDIPEGYSVSREKKERFSLILESASTNQTSMYLCASSGGLANEKLFFGSGTQLSVL.

The chain combines TRBV11-2 with TRBJ2-7; perhaps TRBD1 as D (6 bases). This CDR3 has 15 amino acids. Trimming stripped 3 bases from V and 0 bases from J, with 12 bases between. Germline loops: CDR1 SGHAT, CDR2 FQNNGV. CDR3 protein: CASSFDRPSSYEQYF. The CDR3 nucleotides read TGTGCCAGCAGCTTTGACAGGCCCAGCTCCTACGAGCAGTACTTC.

This clone has just one count. Written as DNA, the CDR3 is TGCGCCAGCAGCAAGGACGCGAACACCGGGGAGCTGTTTTTT. Its protein is CASSKDANTGELFF. This chain links TRBV5-1 with TRBJ2-2; no reliable D call. Germline V gene lookup returns CDR1 SGHRS and CDR2 YFSETQ. Trimming pared 4 bases from V and 0 bases from J, leaving 7 bases between. The length of the CDR3 is 14 residues.

J is TRBJ2-3 and V is TRBV7-2; D is undetermined. Germline assignment: CDR1 SGHTA and CDR2 FQGNSA. Trimming removed 5 bases from V and 6 bases from J, with 9 bases in between. This CDR3 comprises 12 residues. Here the CDR3 reads CASSPRFDTQYF. The CDR3 DNA reads as TGTGCCAGCAGCCCGCGTTTCGATACGCAGTATTTT.

The V gene is TRBV6-6, the J gene TRBJ1-2, with D possibly being TRBD1 (5 bases). The ends were cut back, 7 bases at V and 4 bases at J, with 13 bases in the middle. CDR1 and CDR2 from the germline V gene are MNHNY and SVGAGI (reference sequence). The CDR3 sequence is 13 residues long. DNA of the CDR3: TGTGCCAGCACCAGAGGGGTCGGCTATGGCTACACCTTC. It specifies CASTRGVGYGYTF.

The chain carries TRBV29-1 and TRBJ2-3; TRBD2 matches 7 bases. CDR3 length equals 13 residues. The V gene's germline CDR1 is SQVTM and CDR2 ANQGSEA. Trimming at V came to 5 bases and at J to 4 bases, leaving 6 bases not matched to a gene. The CDR3 DNA reads TGCAGCGTTTCTAGCGGAACTTCAGATACGCAGTATTTT. Translating gives CSVSSGTSDTQYF.

This chain uses TRBV6-5 with TRBJ2-7; TRBD1 agrees at 9 bases. The CDR3 has 15 amino acids. The trim removed 7 bases at V and 4 bases at J, leaving 11 bases unmatched. Per germline, CDR1 MNHEY and CDR2 SVGAGI. The DNA for the CDR3 is TGTGCCAGCACCTCCCTAAGGACAGGGGCTTACGAGCAGTACTTC. Translation gives CASTSLRTGAYEQYF.

CDR3 coding DNA: TGTGCCAGCAGCTTAGTTCGGATTTCAGGAAACACCATATATTTT. Encoded protein: CASSLVRISGNTIYF. The chain recombines TRBV7-2 with TRBJ1-3, with D unresolved. Germline values: CDR1 SGHTA, CDR2 FQGNSA. V was pared by 1 base and J by 4 bases, with 11 bases between. The CDR3 contains 15 residues.

The rearrangement joins TRBV27 to TRBJ2-3; 7 nucleotides line up with TRBD1. The germline V gene has CDR1 MNHEY and CDR2 SMNVEV (reference sequence). This CDR3 is built from 16 residues. J gave up 1 base and V 3 bases, and 7 bases lay outside the gene matches. This CDR3 reads CASSLNRGSGTDTQYF. The CDR3 coding sequence is TGTGCCAGCAGTTTGAACAGGGGCTCGGGCACAGATACGCAGTATTTT.

The genes are TRBV11-2 and TRBJ1-4, with D maybe TRBD1 (6 bases). CDR3 length: 15 residues. V lost 1 base and J 7 bases, leaving 13 bases between the germline ends. CDR1 and CDR2 (germline): SGHAT, FQNNGV. CDR3 nucleotides: TGTGCCAGCAGCTTAGTAGCAGGGGTTGGTGAAAAACTGTTTTTT. This codes for CASSLVAGVGEKLFF.

The V and J genes are TRBV11-1 and TRBJ2-3, with 11 positions matching TRBD2. With V trimmed by 5 bases and J by 5 bases, 9 bases remained unmatched. CDR1 SGHAT and CDR2 FQDESV come from the germline V gene (reference sequence). This CDR3 has 16 residues. In DNA form, the CDR3 reads TGTGCCAGCAGCCTAGTAGCGGGAGGGCCTGTAGATACGCAGTATTTT. Encoded protein: CASSLVAGGPVDTQYF.